This T cell receptor (beta chain) was observed in a study of blood T cell repertoires in COVID-19. Study summary: The United States, Italy and Spain were the sources of the acute and convalescent COVID-19 samples. PBMCs, B-cell-depleted T cells, or T cells provided the cDNA or gDNA that made up the material.

Authors' methods: Counts of nucleated cells, estimated from reference gene primer amplification, were obtained. The protocol was immunoSEQ multiplex PCR, while the TCRdb copy is restricted to in-frame clones and leaves out a portion. The DNA was the basis for D and trimming; V, J and clone size are from that table. The sample consists of 200,000 to 250,000 clones, more than 75% of them appearing once. Germline V gene sequence: CDR1 LNHDA, CDR2 SQIVND (reference sequence). V shed 5 bases, J shed 2 bases, and the junction held 9 bases outside the gene matches. CDR3 length: 15 residues. Sequencing used peripheral blood. The sequence was obtained from a woman in her thirties or forties with acute or convalescent COVID-19. This chain uses TRBV19 with TRBJ2-7; 7 bases map to TRBD1. CDR3: CASSLKRQGAYEQYF. As DNA, the CDR3 is TGTGCCAGTAGTTTGAAGAGACAGGGAGCCTACGAGCAGTACTTC.